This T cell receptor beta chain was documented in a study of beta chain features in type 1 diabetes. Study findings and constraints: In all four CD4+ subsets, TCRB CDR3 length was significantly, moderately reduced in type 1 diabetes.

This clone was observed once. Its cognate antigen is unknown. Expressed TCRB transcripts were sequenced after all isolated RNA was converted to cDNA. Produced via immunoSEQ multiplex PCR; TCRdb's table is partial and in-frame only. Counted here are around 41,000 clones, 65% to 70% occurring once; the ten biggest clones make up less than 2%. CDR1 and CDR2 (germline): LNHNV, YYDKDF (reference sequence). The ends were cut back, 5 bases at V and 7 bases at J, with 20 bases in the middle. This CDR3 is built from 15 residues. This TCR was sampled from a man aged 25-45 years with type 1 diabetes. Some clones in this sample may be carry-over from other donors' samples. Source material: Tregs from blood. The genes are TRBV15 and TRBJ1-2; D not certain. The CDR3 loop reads CATSLKIPGVGGYTF. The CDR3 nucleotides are TGTGCCACCAGCCTGAAAATACCGGGTGTTGGTGGCTACACCTTC.